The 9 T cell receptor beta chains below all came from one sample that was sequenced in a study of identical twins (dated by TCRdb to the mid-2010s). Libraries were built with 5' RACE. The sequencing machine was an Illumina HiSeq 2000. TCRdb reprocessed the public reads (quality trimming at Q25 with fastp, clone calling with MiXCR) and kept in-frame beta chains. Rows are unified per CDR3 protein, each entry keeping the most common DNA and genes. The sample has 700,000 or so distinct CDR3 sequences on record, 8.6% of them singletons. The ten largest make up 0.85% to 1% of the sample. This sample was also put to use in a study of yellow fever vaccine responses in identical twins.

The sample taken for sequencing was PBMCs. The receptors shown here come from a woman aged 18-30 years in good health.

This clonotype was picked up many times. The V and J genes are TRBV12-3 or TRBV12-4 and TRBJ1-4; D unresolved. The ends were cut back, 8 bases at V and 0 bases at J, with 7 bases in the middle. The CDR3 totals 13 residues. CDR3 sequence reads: CASGKATNEKLFF. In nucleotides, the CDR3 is TGTGCCAGCGGGAAAGCAACTAATGAAAAACTGTTTTTT.

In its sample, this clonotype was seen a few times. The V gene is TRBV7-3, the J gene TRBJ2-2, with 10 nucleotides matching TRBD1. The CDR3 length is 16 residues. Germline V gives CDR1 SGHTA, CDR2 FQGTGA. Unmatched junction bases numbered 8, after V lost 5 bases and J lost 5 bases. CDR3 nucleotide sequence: TGTGCCAGCAGCGAGCCCCCGGGACAGGGGACCGGGGAGCTGTTTTTT. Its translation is CASSEPPGQGTGELFF.

The CDR3 region is CASSLGRDWSSYNEQFF. The CDR3 DNA follows: TGCGCCAGCAGCTTGGGCCGGGACTGGAGCTCCTACAATGAGCAGTTCTTC. The gene calls are TRBV5-1 and TRBJ2-1, with D possibly matching TRBD2 (6 bases). The CDR3 totals 17 residues. Germline values: CDR1 SGHRS, CDR2 YFSETQ. Trimming shortened V by 0 bases and J by 0 bases, and 13 bases separated the two germline ends.

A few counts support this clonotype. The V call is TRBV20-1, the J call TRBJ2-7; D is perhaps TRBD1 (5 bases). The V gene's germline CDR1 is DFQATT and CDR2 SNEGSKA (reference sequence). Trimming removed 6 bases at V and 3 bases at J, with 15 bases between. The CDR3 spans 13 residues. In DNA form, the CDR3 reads TGCAGTGCCCTAGACAGCAGCAACTACGAGCAGTACTTC. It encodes CSALDSSNYEQYF.

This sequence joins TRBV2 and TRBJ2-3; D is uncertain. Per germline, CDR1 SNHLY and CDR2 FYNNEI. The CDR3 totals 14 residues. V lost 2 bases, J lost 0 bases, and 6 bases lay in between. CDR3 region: CASSEYGSTDTQYF. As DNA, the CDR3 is TGTGCCAGCAGTGAATACGGTAGCACAGATACGCAGTATTTT.

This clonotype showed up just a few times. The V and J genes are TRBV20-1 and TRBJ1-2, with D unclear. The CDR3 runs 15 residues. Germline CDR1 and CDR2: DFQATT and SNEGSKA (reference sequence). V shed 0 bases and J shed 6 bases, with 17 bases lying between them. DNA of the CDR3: TGCAGTGCTAGAGATTTGCAGTCGGGAGCAGATGGCTACACCTTC. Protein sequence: CSARDLQSGADGYTF.

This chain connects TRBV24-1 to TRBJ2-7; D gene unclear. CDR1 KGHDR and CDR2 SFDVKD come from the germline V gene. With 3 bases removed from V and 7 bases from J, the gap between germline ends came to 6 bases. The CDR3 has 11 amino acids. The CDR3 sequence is CATSDIQEQYF. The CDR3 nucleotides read TGTGCCACCAGTGATATCCAGGAGCAGTACTTC.

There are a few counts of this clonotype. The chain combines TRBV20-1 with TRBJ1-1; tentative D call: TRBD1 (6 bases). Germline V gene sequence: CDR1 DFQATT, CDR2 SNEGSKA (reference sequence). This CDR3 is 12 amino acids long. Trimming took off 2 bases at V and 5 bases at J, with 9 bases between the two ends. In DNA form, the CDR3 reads TGCAGTGCTAGATCAGGGGAGACTGAAGCTTTCTTT. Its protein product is CSARSGETEAFF.

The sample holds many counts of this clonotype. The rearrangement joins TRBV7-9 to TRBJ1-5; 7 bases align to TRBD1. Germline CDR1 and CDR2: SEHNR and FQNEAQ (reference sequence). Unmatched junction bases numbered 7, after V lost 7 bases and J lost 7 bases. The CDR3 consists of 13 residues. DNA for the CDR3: TGTGCCAGCAACGACAGGGTAGAACAGCCCCAGCATTTT. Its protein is CASNDRVEQPQHF.